This TCR beta chain was sequenced for a study of cytomegalovirus exposure and HLA in healthy donors. Study results and caveats: Association with HLA alleles at 0.05 false discovery rate was found for around 17,000 TCR beta sequences in a later analysis. Highest at DRB1 and lowest at HLA-C, TCR association rates differed among HLA loci in a later analysis.

This clone was observed once. Its target is not known. Both 60 Vbeta primers and 13 Jbeta primers went into the PCR. Libraries were prepared by immunoSEQ multiplex PCR; TCRdb keeps only in-frame clonotypes and omits some of them. Seen here are about 140,000 clones, approximately 82% observed once, and the top ten hold roughly 1.9%. This receptor was taken from a woman aged 40 to 50 in good health and CMV-seronegative. Source material: PBMCs.

Written as DNA, the CDR3 is TGTGCCAGCAGCCGCCCAGGGATCGACGAGCAGTACTTC. It encodes CASSRPGIDEQYF. This chain connects TRBV6-6 to TRBJ2-7, with D possibly matching TRBD1 (5 bases). Germline V gives CDR1 MNHNY, CDR2 SVGAGI (reference sequence). The CDR3 extends over 13 amino acids. Trimming removed 6 bases from V and 5 bases from J, with 14 bases in between.